This T cell receptor beta chain was recorded in a study of T cell repertoires in ileal Crohn's disease. The data were produced by immunoSEQ multiplex PCR, yet TCRdb's version contains in-frame clones alone and is incomplete. The sample lists fewer than 15,000 clones, approximately 80% seen once, with 17% in the top ten. Time point defined: neoterminal ileum biopsy at postoperative endoscopy, about 6 months after surgery. The CDR3 runs 13 residues. Germline loops: CDR1 MDHEN, CDR2 SYDVKM. Trimming stripped 3 bases from V and 10 bases from J, with 12 bases between. This chain links TRBV28 with TRBJ1-4, with D tentatively TRBD1 (6 bases). Sequenced material: ileal tissue. This TCR was sampled from an adult with Crohn's disease. CDR3 protein: CASSLGTPGKLFF. The CDR3 coding sequence is TGTGCCAGCAGTTTGGGGACACCGGGAAAACTGTTTTTT.